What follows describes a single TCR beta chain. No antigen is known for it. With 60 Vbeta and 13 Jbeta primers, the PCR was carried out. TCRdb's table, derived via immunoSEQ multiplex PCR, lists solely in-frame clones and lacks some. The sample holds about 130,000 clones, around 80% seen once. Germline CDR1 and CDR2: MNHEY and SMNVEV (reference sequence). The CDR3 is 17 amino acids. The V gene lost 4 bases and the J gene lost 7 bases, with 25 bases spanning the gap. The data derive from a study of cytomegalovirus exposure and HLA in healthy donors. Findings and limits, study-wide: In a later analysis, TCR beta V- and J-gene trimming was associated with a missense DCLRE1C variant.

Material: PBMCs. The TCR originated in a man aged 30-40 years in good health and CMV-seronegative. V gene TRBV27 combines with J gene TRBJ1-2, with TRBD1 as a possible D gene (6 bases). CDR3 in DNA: TGTGCCAGCAGTTCAGGGACAAGAGGCAGGGGCAGGGGTGGCTACACCTTC. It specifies CASSSGTRGRGRGGYTF.